This passage covers 32 T cell receptor beta chains from one sample sequenced in a study of blood T cells in healthy people across ages. Together with a sample-barcoded 5' primer, a J-beta primer mix was included in a second PCR lasting roughly 6 to 12 cycles. TCRdb re-derived calls from the 5' RACE reads in MiXCR, one entry per CDR3 protein. The data hold 850,000 to 1,300,000 distinct CDR3 sequences, with 40% to 55% observed a single time. The sample consisted of blood. The receptors shown here come from a woman aged 55 to 70 in good health.

This chain uses TRBV5-5 with TRBJ2-1; 7 bases map to TRBD2. The CDR3 spans 16 residues. V was clipped by 6 bases and J by 4 bases; unmatched bases: 13. Germline values: CDR1 SGHKS, CDR2 YYEKEE (reference sequence). CDR3 sequence: CASTQLAGAVYNEQFF. In DNA, the CDR3 is TGTGCCAGCACCCAACTGGCGGGAGCGGTGTACAATGAGCAGTTCTTC.

This clonotype was counted a few times. V gene TRBV6-6 combines with J gene TRBJ2-2; D not certain. Trimming stripped 1 base from V and 2 bases from J, with 11 bases between. Germline V gene data show CDR1 as MNHNY and CDR2 as SVGAGI (reference sequence). The CDR3 spans 16 residues. The CDR3 DNA sequence: TGTGCCAGCAGTTACTACGTGAATACAAACACCGGGGAGCTGTTTTTT. Its protein is CASSYYVNTNTGELFF.

The V call is TRBV10-3, the J call TRBJ2-1, with D perhaps TRBD1 (5 bases). Germline lookup yields CDR1 ENHRY and CDR2 SYGVKD. Trimming removed 7 bases from V and 8 bases from J, with 12 bases in between. The CDR3 sequence is 12 residues long. The CDR3 nucleotides read TGTGCCATCACCGACGTGGGGCATGAGCAGTTCTTC. This encodes CAITDVGHEQFF.

This clonotype was seen at least ten times. The DNA of the CDR3 is TGTGCCAGCAGCGGAGCCGACAGAGACATTCAGTACTTC. It is translated as CASSGADRDIQYF. This chain links TRBV9 with TRBJ2-4, with D tentatively TRBD1 (5 bases). CDR3 length: 13 residues. CDR1 and CDR2 (germline): SGDLS, YYNGEE. V was pared by 3 bases and J by 8 bases, with 12 bases between.

There are a few counts of this clonotype. J is TRBJ2-1 and V is TRBV12-3 or TRBV12-4, with a weak D call TRBD1 (5 bases). The CDR3 is 14 amino acids. The germline V and J ends were trimmed by 3 bases and 2 bases, with 8 bases remaining between them. The CDR3 here is CASSLDNPYNEQFF. In DNA form, the CDR3 reads TGTGCCAGCAGTTTGGACAACCCCTACAATGAGCAGTTCTTC.

This CDR3 is CSARGTSGRVEQFF. The CDR3 coding sequence is TGCAGTGCCCGGGGGACTAGCGGGAGGGTAGAGCAGTTCTTC. The rearrangement links TRBV20-1 to TRBJ2-1; 16 bases fit TRBD2. The CDR3 extends over 14 amino acids. V lost 6 bases, J lost 10 bases, and 6 bases stayed unmatched. Germline V gene sequence: CDR1 DFQATT, CDR2 SNEGSKA (reference sequence).

This clonotype was seen a few times. The gene calls are TRBV27 and TRBJ2-1; TRBD2 might be the D (7 bases). CDR1 MNHEY and CDR2 SMNVEV come from the germline V gene (reference sequence). This CDR3 contains 17 residues. V lost 5 bases to trimming and J lost 8 bases, with 25 bases between them. CDR3 in DNA: TGTGCCAGCAGTCAACCATCCGGGGGGCCCCGGGGAGATGAGCAGTTCTTC. Amino acid sequence: CASSQPSGGPRGDEQFF.

The J gene is TRBJ2-4, the V gene TRBV6-2 or TRBV6-3; 8 nucleotides align to TRBD1. The J call may be mistaken, given a closer DNA end match to TRBJ2-7. Germline values: CDR1 MNHEY, CDR2 SVGEGT. This CDR3 has 14 residues. CDR3 nucleotide sequence: TGTGCCAGCAACGCTCGGGACAGGTCCTACGAGCAGTACTTC. Its translation is CASNARDRSYEQYF.

This clonotype came up a few times. This rearrangement joins TRBV6-6 to TRBJ2-5, with TRBD2 as a possible D gene (6 bases). The CDR3 covers 11 residues. CDR1 and CDR2 (germline): MNHNY, SVGAGI (reference sequence). With 5 bases removed from V and 11 bases from J, the gap between germline ends came to 12 bases. The CDR3 region is CASSPRSGQYF. The CDR3, as DNA: TGTGCCAGCAGTCCTCGGAGCGGGCAGTACTTC.

This chain uses TRBV28 with TRBJ1-5, with TRBD1 matching over 8 bases. V shed 6 bases and J 7 bases; nucleotides not matched to a gene: 11. Germline CDR1 reads MDHEN; CDR2 reads SYDVKM. The CDR3 is 15 residues long. CDR3 in DNA: TGTGCCAGCAGCCTTACCACGACAGGGGAGCAGCCCCAGCATTTT. Amino acid sequence: CASSLTTTGEQPQHF.

V gene TRBV20-1 combines with J gene TRBJ2-5, with 13 bases identical to TRBD2. Germline CDR1 is DFQATT and CDR2 is SNEGSKA (reference sequence). The CDR3 extends over 13 amino acids. V lost 7 bases, J lost 11 bases, and 10 bases stayed unmatched. CDR3 DNA sequence: TGCAGTGGGACTAGCGGGGGTTACAATGAGCAGTACTTC. This encodes CSGTSGGYNEQYF.

The chain employs TRBV5-6 and TRBJ1-2; D call uncertain. This CDR3 has 14 residues. V was cut by 1 base and J by 4 bases, with 11 bases left in between. Germline CDR1 and CDR2: SGHDT and YYEEEE. In nucleotides, the CDR3 is TGTGCCAGCAGCTTGCTCGGAGATTCCTATGGCTACACCTTC. Protein sequence: CASSLLGDSYGYTF. Variable domain in full (rest from reference TRBV5-6 and TRBJ1-2): DAGVTQSPTHLIKTRGQQVTLRCSPKSGHDTVSWYQQALGQGPQFIFQYYEEEERQRGNFPDRFSGHQFPNYSSELNVNALLLGDSALYLCASSLLGDSYGYTFGSGTRLTVV.

The rearrangement links TRBV15 to TRBJ2-7, with a tentative D call TRBD2 (6 bases). The CDR3 is 17 amino acids. Germline assignment: CDR1 LNHNV and CDR2 YYDKDF (reference sequence). Trimming pared 0 bases from V and 2 bases from J, leaving 17 bases between. Written as DNA, the CDR3 is TGTGCCACCAGCAGAGATGGAGGGCTGTCAAGTCCCTACGAGCAGTACTTC. This translates into CATSRDGGLSSPYEQYF.

The chain joins TRBV25-1 to TRBJ2-1, with 9 positions matching TRBD1. With 4 bases clipped from V and 10 bases from J, the junction kept 11 bases outside the gene matches. The CDR3 totals 15 residues. Germline-derived CDR1 and CDR2 are MGHDK and SYGVNS. Here the CDR3 reads CASSGLQGASYEQFF. In nucleotides, the CDR3 is TGTGCCAGCAGTGGTTTACAGGGGGCGTCCTACGAGCAGTTCTTC. The full variable domain, rest sourced from reference TRBV25-1 and TRBJ2-1, is EADIYQTPRYLVIGTGKKITLECSQTMGHDKMYWYQQDPGMELHLIHYSYGVNSTEKGDLSSESTVSRIRTEHFPLTLESARPSHTSQYLCASSGLQGASYEQFFGPGTRLTVL.

This clonotype was recorded a few times. The chain is built from TRBV12-3 or TRBV12-4 and TRBJ2-1; 13 bases map to TRBD2. V dropped 0 bases and J dropped 8; count of bases not matched to a gene: 1. The CDR3 loop spans 15 amino acids. In DNA form, the CDR3 reads TGTGCCAGCAGTTTAGCCGGACTAGCGGGAGATGAGCAGTTCTTC. Translating it yields CASSLAGLAGDEQFF.

In its sample, this clonotype was seen many times. The chain employs TRBV7-3 and TRBJ1-2; 9 bases agree with TRBD1. The length of the CDR3 is 14 residues. The V segment lost 4 bases and the J segment 7 bases; nucleotides outside the gene matches: 7. Germline CDR1 SGHTA, CDR2 FQGTGA. The CDR3 sequence is CASSSAGQGSGYTF. The CDR3 nucleotides read TGTGCCAGCAGCTCTGCGGGACAGGGCTCTGGCTACACCTTC.

This rearrangement joins TRBV20-1 to TRBJ2-1; weak D call: TRBD2 (6 bases). Germline V gives CDR1 DFQATT, CDR2 SNEGSKA (reference sequence). This CDR3 comprises 15 residues. The V end lost 3 bases, the J end lost 4 bases, and 16 bases lay between the germline ends. This chain's CDR3 is CSASSAGIYYNEQFF. Here the CDR3 DNA reads TGCAGTGCTAGCTCCGCGGGAATTTATTACAATGAGCAGTTCTTC.

This clonotype was seen only a few times. The chain has TRBV5-1 and TRBJ1-4; no definite D call. Trimming left V 0 bases short and J 7 bases short, with 7 bases between. This CDR3 has 13 residues. Germline V lookup: CDR1 SGHRS, CDR2 YFSETQ. The CDR3 DNA reads TGCGCCAGCAGCTTGGCGGGAAGTGAAAAACTGTTTTTT. Its protein product is CASSLAGSEKLFF.

This clonotype was counted a few times. The J gene is TRBJ1-5, the V gene TRBV27; possibly TRBD1 for D (5 bases). V shed 5 bases and J shed 12 bases, with 17 bases lying between them. The germline gives CDR1 MNHEY, CDR2 SMNVEV (reference sequence). The CDR3 spans 13 residues. The CDR3 protein is CASSPRWGRGQHF. As DNA, the CDR3 is TGTGCCAGCAGTCCACGGTGGGGAAGGGGCCAGCATTTT.

The CDR3 here is CASTTTRLATYEQYF. CDR3 bases: TGTGCCAGCACCACCACCCGACTAGCGACCTACGAGCAGTACTTC. The gene calls are TRBV7-9 and TRBJ2-7; TRBD2 aligns across 8 bases. Trimming removed 7 bases from V and 2 bases from J; junction bases left unmatched: 10. Germline V CDR1 and CDR2: SEHNR, FQNEAQ (reference sequence). This CDR3 has 15 amino acids.

The J gene is TRBJ2-3, the V gene TRBV20-1; the match to TRBD1 covers 7 bases. The V gene's germline CDR1 is DFQATT and CDR2 SNEGSKA (reference sequence). The CDR3 totals 14 residues. V trimming: 3 bases; J trimming: 6 bases; junction bases outside the gene matches: 9. CDR3: CSASNTGVGDTQYF. The CDR3 DNA reads TGCAGTGCTAGCAATACAGGGGTCGGGGATACGCAGTATTTT.

The rearrangement joins TRBV11-2 to TRBJ2-7, with D perhaps TRBD2 (6 bases). This CDR3 is built from 14 residues. V was clipped by 1 base and J by 7 bases, with 14 bases between them. CDR1 and CDR2 (germline): SGHAT, FQNNGV. CDR3 coding DNA: TGTGCCAGCAGCTTAGGACTAGGACAAGCGGAGCAGTACTTC. Encoded protein: CASSLGLGQAEQYF.

This chain connects TRBV29-1 to TRBJ2-7; TRBD2 matches at 8 bases. Germline-derived CDR1 and CDR2 are SQVTM and ANQGSEA. The junction had 9 bases not matched to a gene; V was cut back by 7 bases and J by 7 bases. The length of the CDR3 is 12 residues. The CDR3 DNA reads TGCAGCGGACGGGGAGCGGGGGATGAGCAGTACTTC. It encodes CSGRGAGDEQYF.

This chain uses TRBV25-1 with TRBJ2-4; 7 nucleotides align to TRBD1. This CDR3 has 17 residues. The V gene's germline CDR1 is MGHDK and CDR2 SYGVNS. V lost 5 bases to trimming and J lost 0 bases; unmatched junction nucleotides: 10. This chain's CDR3 is CASSRDRTNLAKNIQYF. The CDR3 region has the DNA TGTGCCAGCAGTCGGGACAGAACAAATTTAGCCAAAAACATTCAGTACTTC.

J is TRBJ2-7 and V is TRBV27; 8 bases map to TRBD2. Germline V gives CDR1 MNHEY, CDR2 SMNVEV (reference sequence). This CDR3 has 14 amino acids. V lost 2 bases and J lost 8; bases outside the gene matches: 8. The CDR3 spells CASSLSSGNHKQYF. CDR3 nucleotide sequence: TGTGCCAGCAGTTTAAGTAGCGGGAACCACAAGCAGTACTTC.

This chain connects TRBV20-1 to TRBJ2-1; D may be TRBD1 or TRBD2 (6 bases each). Germline V lookup: CDR1 DFQATT, CDR2 SNEGSKA (reference sequence). CDR3 length: 12 residues. Trimming left V 7 bases short and J 15 bases short, with 22 bases between. The CDR3 loop is CSGINWGAVRFF. CDR3 nucleotide sequence: TGCAGTGGGATCAACTGGGGGGCGGTAAGGTTCTTC.

This sequence joins TRBV25-1 and TRBJ2-7; the D gene is possibly TRBD2 (7 bases). CDR1 and CDR2 from the germline V gene are MGHDK and SYGVNS. Deletions cut 2 bases from V and 3 bases from J, with 14 bases between. This CDR3 is 15 amino acids long. CDR3 bases: TGTGCCAGCAGTGAAATGGAGGGGGGGGGCTACGAGCAGTACTTC. This encodes CASSEMEGGGYEQYF.

In DNA form, the CDR3 reads TGTGCCAGCAGCCAAGAGGGGGGGAACACCGGGGAGCTGTTTTTT. It yields the protein CASSQEGGNTGELFF. The V call is TRBV4-2, the J call TRBJ2-2, with TRBD2 as a possible D gene (6 bases). Trimming removed 0 bases at V and 1 base at J, with 6 bases between. The CDR3 runs to 15 residues. Germline CDR1 is LGHNA and CDR2 is YNFKEQ.

This clonotype appeared once. The chain combines TRBV7-8 with TRBJ2-5, with 7 bases fitting TRBD2. This CDR3 contains 17 residues. Germline values: CDR1 SGHVS, CDR2 FQNEAQ. V lost 2 bases and J lost 1; bases outside the gene matches: 10. The CDR3 loop is CASSLFPLERGQETQYF. The CDR3 region has the DNA TGTGCCAGCAGCTTATTCCCCCTTGAGCGGGGCCAAGAGACCCAGTACTTC.

The rearrangement joins TRBV4-2 to TRBJ2-7; D is perhaps TRBD1 or TRBD2 (5 bases each). Germline V gives CDR1 LGHNA, CDR2 YNFKEQ. The CDR3 is 15 residues long. V lost 3 bases to trimming and J lost 2 bases, with 14 bases between them. The CDR3: CASSQGERGAYEQYF. The CDR3 DNA reads TGTGCCAGCAGCCAGGGGGAGCGAGGGGCCTACGAGCAGTACTTC.

As to this clonotype: Given a much more abundant clone one base away, this may be a read error. The gene calls are TRBV7-9 and TRBJ2-5, with D unresolved. Germline CDR1 SEHNR, CDR2 FQNEAQ (reference sequence). The CDR3 sequence is 16 residues long. Trimming took off 5 bases at V and 2 bases at J, with 18 bases between the two ends. CDR3 in DNA: TGTGCCAGCAGCACAAGGGCAGCCCGCCGACAAGAGACCCAGTACTTC. It is translated as CASSTRAARRQETQYF.

With respect to this clonotype: One junction end disagrees with the germline gene, perhaps due to a read error. The chain employs TRBV12-3 or TRBV12-4 and TRBJ2-5; D not certain. The length of the CDR3 is 13 residues. The CDR3 region is CAGSLNGQETQYF. The CDR3 DNA sequence: TGTGCCGGCAGTTTAAATGGGCAAGAGACCCAGTACTTC.